This T cell receptor beta chain is from a study of lymphopenia after photon versus proton radiotherapy. General study findings and limits: Photon-treated patients lost naive T cells and TCR diversity; proton-treated stayed stable. Better survival with proton therapy was suggested as possible, not demonstrated. After the lymphocyte nadir, photon-treated repertoires showed oligoclonal expansion, especially of CD8+ Temra cells. Post-nadir TCR diversity decline inversely tracked overall survival among those who died.

For this clone: No antigen is known for it.

Germline V gene lookup returns CDR1 SGHTA and CDR2 FQGTGA. Trimming took 0 bases from V and 3 from J, leaving 13 bases between them. CDR3 length: 16 amino acids. Libraries were prepared by immunoSEQ multiplex PCR; TCRdb keeps only in-frame clonotypes and omits some of them. The top ten hold 11% of the sample, which has more than 15,000 clones, around 84% seen once. V gene TRBV7-3 combines with J gene TRBJ2-3, with D perhaps given as TRBD1 or TRBD2 (5 bases each). The source material was peripheral blood, sampled from a patient treated with proton-based radiotherapy. This clonotype was obtained from a man between 65 and 79 years old with pancreatic cancer. The CDR3 DNA is TGTGCCAGCAGCTTAACCGGGCCTGGGGGAACAGATACGCAGTATTTT. This translates into CASSLTGPGGTDTQYF.